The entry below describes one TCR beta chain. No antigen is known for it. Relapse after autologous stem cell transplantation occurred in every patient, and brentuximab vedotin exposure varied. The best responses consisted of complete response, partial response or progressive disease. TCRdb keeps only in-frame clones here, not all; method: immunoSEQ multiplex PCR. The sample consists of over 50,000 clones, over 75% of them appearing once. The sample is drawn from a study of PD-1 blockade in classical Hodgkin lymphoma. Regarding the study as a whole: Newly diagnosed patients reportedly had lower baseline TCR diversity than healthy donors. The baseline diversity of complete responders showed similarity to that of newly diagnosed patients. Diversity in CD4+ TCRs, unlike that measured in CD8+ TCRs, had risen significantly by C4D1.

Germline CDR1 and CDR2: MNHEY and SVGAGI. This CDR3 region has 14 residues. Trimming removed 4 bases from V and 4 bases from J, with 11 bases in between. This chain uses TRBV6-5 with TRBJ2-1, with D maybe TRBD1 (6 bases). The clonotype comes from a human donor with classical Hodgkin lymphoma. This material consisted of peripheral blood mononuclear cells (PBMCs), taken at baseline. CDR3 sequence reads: CASSSYQGYNEQFF. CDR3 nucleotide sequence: TGTGCCAGCAGTTCATACCAGGGGTACAATGAGCAGTTCTTC.